This record covers a single T cell receptor (beta chain). The target of this receptor is not known. No much larger clone exists at a distance of one base, and base qualities are not known. The sample is drawn from a study of control samples from healthy donors and cancer patients (dated by TCRdb to about 2020). Libraries were prepared through the immunoSEQ multiplex PCR assay. TCRdb stores this immuneACCESS table with in-frame sequences only. Part of the clones is absent; in the studies checked, under half of the shortfall reflects unresolved V genes, and no reason is known for the rest. The sample includes roughly 130,000 clones, with about 88% observed a single time. The ten largest make up roughly 3.1% of the sample. The CDR3 numbers 14 residues from cysteine through phenylalanine. Of all the DNA, just the CDR3 is kept, 42 bases in frame from base 1. CDR1 LGHDT and CDR2 YNNKEL were looked up in the germline V gene (reference sequence). The junction carries 3 bases between V and J, which are trimmed by 3 bases and 0 bases respectively.

This TCR was recovered from a man aged 45-60 years in good health. Here the chain combines TRBV3-1 (or the pseudogene TRBV3-2) and TRBJ2-6; the D segment cannot be called with confidence. Material for sequencing was blood. The DNA sequence is TGTGCCAGCAGCCAGAACTCTGGGGCCAACGTCCTGACTTTC. It encodes CASSQNSGANVLTF.